The 24 T cell receptor beta chains in this list originate from one sample, sequenced in a study of T cell responses to AZD1222 COVID-19 vaccine. TCRdb keeps only in-frame clones here, not all; method: immunoSEQ multiplex PCR. The data contain around 120,000 clones, roughly 90% of them singletons. The sample in question was peripheral blood, obtained on day 0 of AZD1222 vaccination. The receptors shown here come from an adult in good health.

This clone was found once. This sequence joins TRBV7-2 and TRBJ1-2, with D possibly TRBD1 on 5 matching bases. Per germline, CDR1 SGHTA and CDR2 FQGNSA. Trimming removed 5 bases at V and 3 bases at J, with 22 bases between. The CDR3 length is 17 residues. In DNA, the CDR3 is TGTGCCAGCAGCCTTGTTTCTGGTGGGGGTAACGACTATGGCTACACCTTC. It encodes CASSLVSGGGNDYGYTF. The full variable domain, in which reference TRBV7-2 and TRBJ1-2 provide the parts outside the CDR3, is GAGVSQSPSNKVTEKGKDVELRCDPISGHTALYWYRQSLGQGLEFLIYFQGNSAPDKSGLPSDRFSAERTGGSVSTLTIQRTQQEDSAVYLCASSLVSGGGNDYGYTFGSGTRLTVV.

The chain joins TRBV11-2 to TRBJ1-1, with unresolved D. The germline V gene encodes CDR1 SGHAT and CDR2 FQNNGV. V was cut by 1 base and J by 1 base, with 7 bases left in between. The CDR3 sequence is 14 residues long. The CDR3 DNA follows: TGTGCCAGCAGCTTAGTGCAGTCGAACACTGAAGCTTTCTTT. This translates into CASSLVQSNTEAFF.

The chain uses TRBV7-2 and TRBJ1-1; D ambiguous. V lost 11 bases and J lost 8, with 15 bases in between. The V gene's germline CDR1 is SGHTA and CDR2 FQGNSA. The CDR3 extends over 11 amino acids. The DNA of the CDR3 is TGTGCCCTAGACGTAGGTGGCGAAGCTTTCTTT. It codes for CALDVGGEAFF. The variable domain in full, completed from reference TRBV7-2 and TRBJ1-1, reads GAGVSQSPSNKVTEKGKDVELRCDPISGHTALYWYRQSLGQGLEFLIYFQGNSAPDKSGLPSDRFSAERTGGSVSTLTIQRTQQEDSAVYLCALDVGGEAFFGQGTRLTVV.

V usage is TRBV27 and J usage is TRBJ1-5, with TRBD1 matching 7 bases. With V trimmed by 6 bases and J by 4 bases, 12 bases remained unmatched. Germline V gene lookup returns CDR1 MNHEY and CDR2 SMNVEV (reference sequence). This CDR3 spans 16 amino acids. In nucleotides, the CDR3 is TGTGCCAGCAGATTCCTGTCGACAGGGCAAAATCAGCCCCAGCATTTT. Translated, it gives CASRFLSTGQNQPQHF.

The genes are TRBV7-2 and TRBJ1-3, with D maybe TRBD1 (5 bases). The CDR3 is 16 amino acids. V lost 1 base to trimming and J lost 6 bases, with 16 bases between them. Germline CDR1 is SGHTA and CDR2 is FQGNSA. The CDR3 protein is CASSLVPRDVLNTIYF. The CDR3 coding sequence is TGTGCCAGCAGCTTAGTCCCCAGGGATGTACTAAACACCATATATTTT. Full variable domain (missing parts from reference TRBV7-2 and TRBJ1-3): GAGVSQSPSNKVTEKGKDVELRCDPISGHTALYWYRQSLGQGLEFLIYFQGNSAPDKSGLPSDRFSAERTGGSVSTLTIQRTQQEDSAVYLCASSLVPRDVLNTIYFGEGSWLTVV.

The rearrangement links TRBV7-8 to TRBJ2-2; 8 positions match TRBD2. Germline V gives CDR1 SGHVS, CDR2 FQNEAQ. With 5 bases clipped from V and 1 base from J, the junction kept 6 bases outside the gene matches. This CDR3 has 16 amino acids. The CDR3, as DNA: TGTGCCAGCAGCCAACATAGCGGGATGAACACCGGGGAGCTGTTTTTT. Its protein is CASSQHSGMNTGELFF.

The J gene is TRBJ1-1, the V gene TRBV28, with D maybe TRBD1 (5 bases). The CDR3 spans 15 residues. V shed 6 bases and J shed 4 bases, with 18 bases lying between them. Germline CDR1 and CDR2: MDHEN and SYDVKM. The DNA of the CDR3 is TGTGCCAGCAGAGGGGTTGTGAGGGTGTCCACTGAAGCTTTCTTT. Translation gives CASRGVVRVSTEAFF.

The genes are TRBV24-1 and TRBJ2-2; maybe TRBD1 (5 bases). Germline lookup yields CDR1 KGHDR and CDR2 SFDVKD. V lost 10 bases, J lost 6 bases, and 11 bases lay in between. This CDR3 region has 12 residues. The CDR3 protein is CATDPGSGELFF. DNA for the CDR3: TGTGCCACTGACCCAGGGTCCGGGGAGCTGTTTTTT.

The rearrangement links TRBV7-9 to TRBJ1-3; a weak D match, TRBD1 (6 bases). V lost 1 base to trimming and J lost 8 bases, with 12 bases between them. CDR1 SEHNR and CDR2 FQNEAQ come from the germline V gene (reference sequence). The CDR3 is 14 amino acids. CDR3 in DNA: TGTGCCAGCAGCTTAGTCCAGGGGAAGGACACCATATATTTT. Residues: CASSLVQGKDTIYF. The full variable domain, in which reference TRBV7-9 and TRBJ1-3 provide the parts outside the CDR3, is DTGVSQNPRHKITKRGQNVTFRCDPISEHNRLYWYRQTLGQGPEFLTYFQNEAQLEKSRLLSDRFSAERPKGSFSTLEIQRTEQGDSAMYLCASSLVQGKDTIYFGEGSWLTVV.

The chain recombines TRBV11-2 with TRBJ2-6; possibly TRBD1 for D (5 bases). V lost 2 bases and J lost 1, with 9 bases in between. CDR3 size: 16 residues. Germline CDR1 is SGHAT and CDR2 is FQNNGV. The chain's CDR3 is CASSLNSGSGANVLTF. In DNA form, the CDR3 reads TGTGCCAGCAGCTTAAACTCAGGGTCTGGGGCCAACGTCCTGACTTTC.

J is TRBJ2-1 and V is TRBV4-1, with 12 bases aligning to TRBD2. The CDR3 totals 16 residues. Germline V gene lookup returns CDR1 MGHRA and CDR2 YSYEKL. J was trimmed by 8 bases and V by 4 bases; bases with no gene match: 9. This CDR3 reads CASSPKTSGSSHEQFF. For the CDR3, the DNA is TGCGCCAGCAGCCCTAAGACTAGCGGGAGTTCTCATGAGCAGTTCTTC.

This chain uses TRBV4-1 with TRBJ1-4; the match to TRBD1 covers 8 bases. Germline CDR1 is MGHRA and CDR2 is YSYEKL. CDR3 size: 16 residues. After removal of 1 base from V and 0 bases from J, the junction contained 1 base not matched to a gene. CDR3 nucleotide sequence: TGCGCCAGCAGCCAAGGGGACAGGACAACTAATGAAAAACTGTTTTTT. Protein product: CASSQGDRTTNEKLFF.

This chain uses TRBV5-1 with TRBJ1-2; TRBD1 aligns across 7 bases. Germline V gives CDR1 SGHRS, CDR2 YFSETQ. CDR3 size: 14 residues. J lost 3 bases, V lost 4 bases, and 6 bases had no gene match. The chain's CDR3 is CASSPQGLHYGYTF. CDR3 DNA sequence: TGCGCCAGCAGCCCACAGGGGTTGCACTATGGCTACACCTTC.

The chain links TRBV6-5 to TRBJ1-2, with a possible D match to TRBD1 (6 bases). Trimming took off 6 bases at V and 0 bases at J, with 11 bases between the two ends. Germline V lookup: CDR1 MNHEY, CDR2 SVGAGI. This CDR3 region has 14 residues. The CDR3 protein is CASSQQGSNYGYTF. CDR3 nucleotides: TGTGCCAGCAGCCAACAGGGCTCTAACTATGGCTACACCTTC.

V and J are TRBV27 and TRBJ2-1; D assignment may be TRBD1 or TRBD2 (5 bases each). Germline V gene lookup returns CDR1 MNHEY and CDR2 SMNVEV (reference sequence). This CDR3 spans 16 amino acids. Between the trimmed V and J ends, which lost 1 base and 4 bases, there was a span of 14 bases. The CDR3 is CASSLWGRDPYNEQFF. The CDR3 DNA is TGTGCCAGCAGTTTATGGGGCCGGGACCCTTACAATGAGCAGTTCTTC.

The CDR3 here is CSVEDRGQAITGELFF. CDR3 DNA: TGCAGCGTTGAAGATCGGGGGCAGGCGATCACCGGGGAGCTGTTTTTT. The chain is built from TRBV29-1 and TRBJ2-2, with D possibly being TRBD1 or TRBD2 (6 bases each). CDR3 length equals 16 residues. In germline, CDR1 is SQVTM, CDR2 ANQGSEA. Trimming pared 0 bases from V and 4 bases from J, leaving 15 bases between.

The chain uses TRBV4-1 and TRBJ2-5; no reliable D call. This CDR3 spans 13 amino acids. V lost 4 bases to trimming and J lost 5 bases, with 11 bases between them. Germline CDR1 is MGHRA and CDR2 is YSYEKL. The CDR3 region is CASSLPDAETQYF. The CDR3 DNA reads TGCGCCAGCAGCCTTCCGGATGCGGAGACCCAGTACTTC.

This chain links TRBV5-1 with TRBJ2-3; the D is unclear. The V gene lost 4 bases and the J gene lost 2 bases, with 14 bases spanning the gap. The CDR3 is 15 residues long. Germline V CDR1 and CDR2: SGHRS, YFSETQ. In DNA, the CDR3 is TGCGCCAGCAGCCCCCGGGCAGCTACCACAGATACGCAGTATTTT. Its translation is CASSPRAATTDTQYF.

This clone appeared a single time. The chain is built from TRBV21-1 and TRBJ2-7; TRBD1 is the table's D call, not checked against the DNA. TRBV21-1 represents a pseudogene. There are 18 residues in the CDR3. The CDR3 DNA is TGTGCCAGCAGCCCCCAAATGTACAGGGTGAGGTACTCCTACGAGCAGTACTTC. It encodes CASSPQMYRVRYSYEQYF.

Here the CDR3 DNA reads TGCGCCAGCAGTGGGACAGGCTCAGTAAGCGAGCAGTACTTC. Amino acids: CASSGTGSVSEQYF. The chain uses TRBV10-2 and TRBJ2-7, with TRBD1 matching over 7 bases. The J segment lost 6 bases and the V segment lost 4 bases, leaving 9 bases of the junction unmatched. The germline V gene encodes CDR1 WSHSY and CDR2 SAAADI. The CDR3 extends over 14 amino acids.

The rearrangement uses TRBV7-9 and TRBJ1-4, with 10 bases lining up with TRBD1. Germline V gene data show CDR1 as SEHNR and CDR2 as FQNEAQ (reference sequence). J gave up 8 bases and V 5 bases, and 17 bases lay outside the gene matches. The CDR3 runs 18 residues. The CDR3 DNA reads as TGTGCCAGCAGCCGCTGGACAGGGGGTGCCTTGGAGCGGGAAAAACTGTTTTTT. Protein product: CASSRWTGGALEREKLFF.

The chain links TRBV27 to TRBJ1-1, with D possibly TRBD1 on 5 matching bases. This CDR3 has 14 amino acids. Germline-derived CDR1 and CDR2 are MNHEY and SMNVEV (reference sequence). Trimming removed 6 bases from V and 1 base from J, with 12 bases in between. The CDR3 DNA is TGTGCCAGCAGCCGACCGACAGCGAACACTGAAGCTTTCTTT. Translating it yields CASSRPTANTEAFF.

The gene calls are TRBV5-1 and TRBJ2-7; D not certain. The CDR3 loop spans 13 amino acids. Germline V gene lookup returns CDR1 SGHRS and CDR2 YFSETQ. The V end lost 4 bases, the J end lost 1 base, and 9 bases lay between the germline ends. CDR3 coding DNA: TGCGCCAGCAGCCCACCTTGGTCCTACGAGCAGTACTTC. It encodes CASSPPWSYEQYF.

This chain uses TRBV5-4 with TRBJ1-1; possibly TRBD1 for D (6 bases). This CDR3 spans 13 amino acids. Germline lookup yields CDR1 SGHNT and CDR2 YYREEE (reference sequence). V was pared by 0 bases and J by 8 bases, with 11 bases between. The CDR3: CASSLDFTGEAFF. In DNA, the CDR3 is TGTGCCAGCAGCTTGGATTTCACAGGGGAAGCTTTCTTT.